The TCR beta chain described here comes from a study of blood T cell repertoires in COVID-19. In the source study's methods: The authors estimated nucleated cell counts from reference gene primer amplification. Libraries were prepared by immunoSEQ multiplex PCR; TCRdb keeps only in-frame clonotypes and omits some of them. The V and J calls and clone size are taken from that table; D and trimming were inferred from the DNA. The table lists over 120,000 clones, roughly 82% of them singletons. Sequenced input: peripheral blood. The TCR sequence derives from a man in his sixties with active or convalescent COVID-19.

The CDR3 protein is CAWKQGSLIGELFF. The CDR3 bases are TGTGCCTGGAAACAGGGAAGTCTCATTGGGGAGCTGTTTTTT. This chain links TRBV30 with TRBJ2-2; D may be TRBD1 (6 bases). There are 14 residues in the CDR3. The germline V gene has CDR1 GTSNPN and CDR2 SVGIG (reference sequence). Trimming left V 4 bases short and J 8 bases short, with 17 bases between.